This TCR beta chain was sequenced during a study of T cell repertoires in cytomegalovirus infection. The wider study: Well-studied HLA-B-restricted CMV epitopes were used in the study alongside recently identified HLA-C-restricted ones.

One entry per CDR3 protein results from TCRdb running MiXCR on the reads. The sample has about half a million distinct CDR3 sequences; about 33% are singletons. Overall study results and limits: In two of eight donors, the top clonotype was HLA-C-restricted CMV-specific. Identification of carriers of CMV plus the relevant HLA was performed using cumulative public TCR beta family frequency.

The CDR3 is 14 amino acids. The ends lost 4 bases at V and 0 bases at J; junction bases unmatched: 2. CDR1 is MNHEY and CDR2 is SVGAGI in the germline V gene. This clonotype was picked up a small number of times. Its antigen is undetermined. The sequence was collected from a human donor in good health (CMV status not recorded). Some clones in this sample may be carry-over from other donors' samples. Sample: cultured PBMCs, taken from culture after CMV antigen stimulation. The chain uses TRBV6-5 and TRBJ1-2; 7 bases line up with TRBD1. CDR3 amino acids: CASSSGTANYGYTF. The CDR3 DNA is TGTGCCAGCAGTTCAGGGACAGCTAACTATGGCTACACCTTC.